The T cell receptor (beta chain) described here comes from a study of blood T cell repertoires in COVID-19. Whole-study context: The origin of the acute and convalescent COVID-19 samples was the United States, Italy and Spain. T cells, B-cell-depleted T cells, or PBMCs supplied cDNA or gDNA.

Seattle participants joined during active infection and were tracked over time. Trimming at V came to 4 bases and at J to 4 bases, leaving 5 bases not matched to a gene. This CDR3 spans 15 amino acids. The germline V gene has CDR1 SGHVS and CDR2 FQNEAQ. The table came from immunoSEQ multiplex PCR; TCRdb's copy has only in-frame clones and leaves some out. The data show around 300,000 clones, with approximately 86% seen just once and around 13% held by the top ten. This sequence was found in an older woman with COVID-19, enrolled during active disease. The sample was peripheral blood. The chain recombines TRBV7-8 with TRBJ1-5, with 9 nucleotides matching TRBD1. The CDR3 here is CASSWHRGRNQPQHF. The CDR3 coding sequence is TGTGCCAGCAGCTGGCACAGGGGGCGGAATCAGCCCCAGCATTTT.